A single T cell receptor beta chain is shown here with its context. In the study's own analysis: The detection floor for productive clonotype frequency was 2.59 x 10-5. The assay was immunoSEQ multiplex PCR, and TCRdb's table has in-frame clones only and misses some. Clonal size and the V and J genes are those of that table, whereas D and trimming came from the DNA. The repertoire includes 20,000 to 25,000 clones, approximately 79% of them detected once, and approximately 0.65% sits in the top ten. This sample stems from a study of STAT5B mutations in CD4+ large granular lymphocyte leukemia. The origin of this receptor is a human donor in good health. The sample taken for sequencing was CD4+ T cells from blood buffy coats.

Written as DNA, the CDR3 is TGTGCCAGCAGTCCGACAGGGTCCCTTTCCTACGAGCAGTACTTC. Translating it yields CASSPTGSLSYEQYF. The chain has TRBV7-8 and TRBJ2-7; 7 bases are a match to TRBD1. The CDR3 spans 15 residues. V was clipped by 6 bases and J by 1 base; unmatched bases: 9. The germline CDR1 and CDR2 sequences are SGHVS and FQNEAQ.